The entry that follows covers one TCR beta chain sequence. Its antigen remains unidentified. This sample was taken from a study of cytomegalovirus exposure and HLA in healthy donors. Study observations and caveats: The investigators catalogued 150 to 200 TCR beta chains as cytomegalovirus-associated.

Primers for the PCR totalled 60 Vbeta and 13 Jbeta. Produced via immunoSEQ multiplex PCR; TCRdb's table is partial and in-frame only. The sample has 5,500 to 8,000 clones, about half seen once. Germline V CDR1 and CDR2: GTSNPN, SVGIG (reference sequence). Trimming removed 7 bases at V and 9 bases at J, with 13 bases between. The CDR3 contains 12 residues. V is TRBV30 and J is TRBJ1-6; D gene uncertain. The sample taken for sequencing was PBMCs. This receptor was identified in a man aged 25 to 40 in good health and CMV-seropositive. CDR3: CASNREGSPLHF. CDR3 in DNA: TGTGCCTCGAACAGAGAAGGTTCACCCCTCCACTTT.